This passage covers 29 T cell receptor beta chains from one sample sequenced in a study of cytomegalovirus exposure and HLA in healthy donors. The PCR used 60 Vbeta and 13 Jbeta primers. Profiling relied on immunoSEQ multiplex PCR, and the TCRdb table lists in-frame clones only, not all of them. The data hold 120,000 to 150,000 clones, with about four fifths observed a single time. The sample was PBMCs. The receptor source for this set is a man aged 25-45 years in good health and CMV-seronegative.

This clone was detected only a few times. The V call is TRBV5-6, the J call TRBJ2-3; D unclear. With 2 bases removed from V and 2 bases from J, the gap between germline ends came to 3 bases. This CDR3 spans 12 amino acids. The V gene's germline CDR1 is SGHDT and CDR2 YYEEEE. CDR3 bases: TGTGCCAGCAGCTTCAACACAGATACGCAGTATTTT. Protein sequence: CASSFNTDTQYF.

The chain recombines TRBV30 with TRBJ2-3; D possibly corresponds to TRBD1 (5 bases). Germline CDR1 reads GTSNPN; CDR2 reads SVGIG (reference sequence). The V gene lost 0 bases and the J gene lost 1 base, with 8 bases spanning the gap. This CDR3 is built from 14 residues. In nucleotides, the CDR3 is TGTGCCTGGAGTGTAATAGGGGGCACAGATACGCAGTATTTT. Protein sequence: CAWSVIGGTDTQYF.

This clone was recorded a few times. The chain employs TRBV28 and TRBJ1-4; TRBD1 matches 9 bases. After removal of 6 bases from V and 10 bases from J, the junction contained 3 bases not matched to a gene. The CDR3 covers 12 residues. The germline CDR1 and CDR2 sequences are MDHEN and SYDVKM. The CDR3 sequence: CASRQGAGKLFF. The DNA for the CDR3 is TGTGCCAGCAGACAGGGGGCCGGAAAACTGTTTTTT.

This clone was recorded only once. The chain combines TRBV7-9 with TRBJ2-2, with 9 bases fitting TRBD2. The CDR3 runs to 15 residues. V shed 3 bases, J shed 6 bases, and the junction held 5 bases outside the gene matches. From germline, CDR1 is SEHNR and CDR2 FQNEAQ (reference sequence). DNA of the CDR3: TGTGCCAGCAGCTTTCTAGCGGGGTCGTCCGGGGAGCTGTTTTTT. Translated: CASSFLAGSSGELFF.

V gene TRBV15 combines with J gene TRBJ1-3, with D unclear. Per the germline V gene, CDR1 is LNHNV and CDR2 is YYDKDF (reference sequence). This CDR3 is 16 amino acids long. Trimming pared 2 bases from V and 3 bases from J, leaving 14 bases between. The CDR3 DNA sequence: TGTGCCACCAGCAGACGTGGCAGGATCGATGGAAACACCATATATTTT. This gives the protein CATSRRGRIDGNTIYF. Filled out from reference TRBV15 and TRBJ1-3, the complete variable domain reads DAMVIQNPRYQVTQFGKPVTLSCSQTLNHNVMYWYQQKSSQAPKLLFHYYDKDFNNEADTPDNFQSRRPNTSFCFLDIRSPGLGDTAMYLCATSRRGRIDGNTIYFGEGSWLTVV.

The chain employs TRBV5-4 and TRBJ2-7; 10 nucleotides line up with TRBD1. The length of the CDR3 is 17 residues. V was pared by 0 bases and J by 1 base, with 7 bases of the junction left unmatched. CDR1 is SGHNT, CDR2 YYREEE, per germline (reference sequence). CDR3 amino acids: CASSLGGRQGASYEQYF. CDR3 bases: TGTGCCAGCAGCTTGGGCGGACGACAGGGGGCTTCCTACGAGCAGTACTTC.

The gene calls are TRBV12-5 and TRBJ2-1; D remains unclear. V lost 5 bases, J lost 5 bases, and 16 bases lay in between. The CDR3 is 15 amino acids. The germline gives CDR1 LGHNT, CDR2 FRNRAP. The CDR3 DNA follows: TGTGCTAGTGGTGAACCTACCTCGGTGGACAATGAGCAGTTCTTC. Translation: CASGEPTSVDNEQFF.

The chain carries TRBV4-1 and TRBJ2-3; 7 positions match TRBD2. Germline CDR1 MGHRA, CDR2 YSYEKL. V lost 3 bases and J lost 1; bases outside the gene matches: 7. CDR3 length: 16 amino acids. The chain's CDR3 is CASSQRASGGTDTQYF. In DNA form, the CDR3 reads TGCGCCAGCAGCCAGAGGGCTAGCGGTGGCACAGATACGCAGTATTTT.

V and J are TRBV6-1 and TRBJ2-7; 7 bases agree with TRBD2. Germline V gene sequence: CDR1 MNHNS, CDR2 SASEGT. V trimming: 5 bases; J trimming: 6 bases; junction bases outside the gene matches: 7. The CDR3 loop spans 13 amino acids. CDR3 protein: CASSRTSIVEQYF. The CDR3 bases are TGTGCCAGCAGTCGGACTAGTATCGTCGAGCAGTACTTC.

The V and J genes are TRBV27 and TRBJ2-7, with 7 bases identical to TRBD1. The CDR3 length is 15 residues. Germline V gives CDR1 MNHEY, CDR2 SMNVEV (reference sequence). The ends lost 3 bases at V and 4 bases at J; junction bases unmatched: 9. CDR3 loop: CASSFRQGVLYEQYF. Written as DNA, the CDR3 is TGTGCCAGCAGTTTTAGACAGGGAGTACTATACGAGCAGTACTTC.

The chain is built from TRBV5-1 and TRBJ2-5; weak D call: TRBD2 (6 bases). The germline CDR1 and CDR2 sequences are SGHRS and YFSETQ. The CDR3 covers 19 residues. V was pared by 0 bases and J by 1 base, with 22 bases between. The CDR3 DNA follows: TGCGCCAGCAGCTTGGTTAGAGCGTTGGGACTGGGGTCCCAAGAGACCCAGTACTTC. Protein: CASSLVRALGLGSQETQYF.

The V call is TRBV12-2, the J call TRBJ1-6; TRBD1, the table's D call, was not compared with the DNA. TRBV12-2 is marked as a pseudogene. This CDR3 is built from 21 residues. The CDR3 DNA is TGTGCAAGTCGCCCCCAGGTCCTGGGACAGGGGGAAGAAGGGGGGTGGTCACCCCTCCACTTT. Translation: CASRPQVLGQGEEGGWSPLHF.

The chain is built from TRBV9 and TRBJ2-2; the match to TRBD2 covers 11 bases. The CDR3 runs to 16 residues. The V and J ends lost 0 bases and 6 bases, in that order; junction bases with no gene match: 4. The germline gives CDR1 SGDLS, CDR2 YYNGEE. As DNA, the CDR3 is TGTGCCAGCAGCGTAGCACTGACTAGCGGGGCCGGGGAGCTGTTTTTT. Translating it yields CASSVALTSGAGELFF.

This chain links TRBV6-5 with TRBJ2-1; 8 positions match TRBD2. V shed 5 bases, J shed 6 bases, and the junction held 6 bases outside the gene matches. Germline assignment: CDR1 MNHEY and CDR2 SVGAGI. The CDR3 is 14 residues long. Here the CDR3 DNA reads TGTGCCAGCAGTAAACCGGGACTAGGCAATGAGCAGTTCTTC. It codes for CASSKPGLGNEQFF.

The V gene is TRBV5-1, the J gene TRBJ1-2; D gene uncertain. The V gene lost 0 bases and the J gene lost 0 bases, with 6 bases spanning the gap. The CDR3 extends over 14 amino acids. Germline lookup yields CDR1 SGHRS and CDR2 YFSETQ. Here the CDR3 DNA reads TGCGCCAGCAGCTTGGATCCGGCTAACTATGGCTACACCTTC. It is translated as CASSLDPANYGYTF.

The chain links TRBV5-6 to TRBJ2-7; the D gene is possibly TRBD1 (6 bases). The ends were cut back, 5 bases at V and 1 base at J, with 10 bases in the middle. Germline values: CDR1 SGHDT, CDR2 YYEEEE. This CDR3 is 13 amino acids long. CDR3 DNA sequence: TGTGCCAGCAGGAGACAGGAATCCTACGAGCAGTACTTC. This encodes CASRRQESYEQYF.

In DNA form, the CDR3 reads TGTGCCAGCAGCAATTACAGGGGTAGTACCGGGGAGCTGTTTTTT. Its protein is CASSNYRGSTGELFF. J is TRBJ2-2 and V is TRBV7-9; 7 nucleotides match TRBD1. Per germline, CDR1 SEHNR and CDR2 FQNEAQ (reference sequence). The ends lost 5 bases at V and 5 bases at J; junction bases unmatched: 8. This CDR3 comprises 15 residues.

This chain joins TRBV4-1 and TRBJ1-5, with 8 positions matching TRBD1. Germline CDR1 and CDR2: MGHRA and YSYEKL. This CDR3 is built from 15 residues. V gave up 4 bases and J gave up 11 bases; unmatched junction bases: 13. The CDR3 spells CASSPQDRAPEAQHF. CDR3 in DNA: TGCGCCAGCAGCCCACAGGACAGGGCCCCCGAGGCCCAGCATTTT.

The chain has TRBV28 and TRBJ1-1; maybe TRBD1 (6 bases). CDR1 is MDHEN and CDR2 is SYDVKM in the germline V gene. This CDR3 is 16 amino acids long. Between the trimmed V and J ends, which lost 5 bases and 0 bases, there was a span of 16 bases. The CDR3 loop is CASSRNRDIMNTEAFF. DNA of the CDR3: TGTGCCAGCAGTCGCAACAGGGATATCATGAACACTGAAGCTTTCTTT.

CDR3 sequence (DNA): TGCGCCAGCAGCGGCCTTGGGCAGGGTGATCTAAGGGCCAACGTCCTGACTTTC. Its protein is CASSGLGQGDLRANVLTF. This sequence joins TRBV4-1 and TRBJ2-6; a weak D match, TRBD1 (5 bases). The CDR3 totals 18 residues. Deletions cut 5 bases from V and 5 bases from J, with 22 bases between. From germline, CDR1 is MGHRA and CDR2 YSYEKL.

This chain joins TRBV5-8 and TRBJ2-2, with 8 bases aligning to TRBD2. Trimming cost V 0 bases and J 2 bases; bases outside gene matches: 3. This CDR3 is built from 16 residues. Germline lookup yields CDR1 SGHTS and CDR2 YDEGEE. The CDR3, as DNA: TGTGCCAGCAGCTTGGTTGTAGCGGGAAACACCGGGGAGCTGTTTTTT. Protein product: CASSLVVAGNTGELFF.

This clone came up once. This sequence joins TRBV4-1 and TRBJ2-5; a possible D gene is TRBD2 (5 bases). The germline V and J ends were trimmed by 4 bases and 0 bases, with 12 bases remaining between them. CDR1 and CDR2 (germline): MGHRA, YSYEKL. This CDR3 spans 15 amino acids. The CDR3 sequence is CASSLTGRYQETQYF. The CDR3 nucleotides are TGCGCCAGCAGCCTAACGGGAAGGTACCAAGAGACCCAGTACTTC.

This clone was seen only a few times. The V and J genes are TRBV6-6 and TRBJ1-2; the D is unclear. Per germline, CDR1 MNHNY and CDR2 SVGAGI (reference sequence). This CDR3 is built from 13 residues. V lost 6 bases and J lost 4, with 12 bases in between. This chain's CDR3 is CASSPPGFYGYTF. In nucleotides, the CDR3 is TGTGCCAGCAGCCCCCCGGGGTTCTATGGCTACACCTTC.

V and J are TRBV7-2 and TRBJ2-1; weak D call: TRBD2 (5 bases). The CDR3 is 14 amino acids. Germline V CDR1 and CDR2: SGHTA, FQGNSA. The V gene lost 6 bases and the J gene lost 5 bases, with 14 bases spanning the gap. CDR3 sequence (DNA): TGTGCCAGCAGGCGCTTTGACTATCACAATGAGCAGTTCTTC. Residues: CASRRFDYHNEQFF.

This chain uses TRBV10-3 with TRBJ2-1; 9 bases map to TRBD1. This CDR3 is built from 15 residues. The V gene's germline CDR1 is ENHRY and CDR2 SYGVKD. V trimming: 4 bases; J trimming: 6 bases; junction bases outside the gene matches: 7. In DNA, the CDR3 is TGTGCCATCAGTGTGCCGGGACAGGGTATCAATGAGCAGTTCTTC. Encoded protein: CAISVPGQGINEQFF.

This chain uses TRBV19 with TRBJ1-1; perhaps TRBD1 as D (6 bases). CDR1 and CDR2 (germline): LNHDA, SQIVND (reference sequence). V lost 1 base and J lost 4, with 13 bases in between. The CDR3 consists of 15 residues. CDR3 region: CASSIAVRGATEAFF. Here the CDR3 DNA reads TGTGCCAGTAGTATAGCAGTTCGGGGGGCCACTGAAGCTTTCTTT.

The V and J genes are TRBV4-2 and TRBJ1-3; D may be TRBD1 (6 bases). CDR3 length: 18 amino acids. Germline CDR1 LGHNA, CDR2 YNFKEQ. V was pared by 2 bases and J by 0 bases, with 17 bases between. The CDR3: CASSQTPNRVNSGNTIYF. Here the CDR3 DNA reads TGTGCCAGCAGCCAAACTCCTAACAGGGTCAACTCTGGAAACACCATATATTTT.

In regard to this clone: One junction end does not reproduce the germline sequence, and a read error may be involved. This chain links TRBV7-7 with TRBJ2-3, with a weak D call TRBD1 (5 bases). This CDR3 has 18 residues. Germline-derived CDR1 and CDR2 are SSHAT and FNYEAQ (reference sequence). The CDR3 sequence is CASSLEAGASEGTDTQYF. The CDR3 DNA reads TGTGCTAGCAGCTTAGAGGCTGGGGCCTCAGAGGGCACAGATACGCAGTATTTT.

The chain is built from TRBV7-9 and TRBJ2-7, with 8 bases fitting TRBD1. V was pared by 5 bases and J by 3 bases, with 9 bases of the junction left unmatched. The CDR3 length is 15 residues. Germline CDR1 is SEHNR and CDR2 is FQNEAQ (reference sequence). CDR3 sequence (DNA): TGTGCCAGCAGCACCAGTGTAGACAGGGGCTACGAGCAGTACTTC. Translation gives CASSTSVDRGYEQYF. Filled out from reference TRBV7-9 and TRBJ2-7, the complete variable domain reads DTGVSQNPRHKITKRGQNVTFRCDPISEHNRLYWYRQTLGQGPEFLTYFQNEAQLEKSRLLSDRFSAERPKGSFSTLEIQRTEQGDSAMYLCASSTSVDRGYEQYFGPGTRLTVT.